This TCR beta chain came from a study of blood T cell repertoires in COVID-19. Looking at the study overall: PBMCs, B-cell-depleted T cells, or T cells provided the cDNA or gDNA that made up the material.

TCRdb's copy holds only in-frame clones and misses some; the assay was immunoSEQ multiplex PCR. The sample shows 150,000 to 190,000 clones, 85% to 90% of them seen only once. The junction had 7 bases not matched to a gene; V was cut back by 2 bases and J by 0 bases. The CDR3 is 17 residues long. Germline values: CDR1 SGHKS, CDR2 YYEKEE (reference sequence). This rearrangement joins TRBV5-5 to TRBJ2-4; TRBD1 aligns across 8 bases. The specimen sequenced was peripheral blood. The sequence came from a woman in her thirties or forties with acute or convalescent COVID-19. The CDR3 nucleotides are TGTGCCAGCAGCTTCCAGGGGGCCCTGATAGCCAAAAACATTCAGTACTTC. Protein sequence: CASSFQGALIAKNIQYF. Filled out from reference TRBV5-5 and TRBJ2-4, the complete variable domain reads DAGVTQSPTHLIKTRGQQVTLRCSPISGHKSVSWYQQVLGQGPQFIFQYYEKEERGRGNFPDRFSARQFPNYSSELNVNALLLGDSALYLCASSFQGALIAKNIQYFGAGTRLSVL.